The source of this TCR beta chain is a study of blood T cell repertoires in COVID-19. Germline V gene lookup returns CDR1 MRHNA and CDR2 SNTAGT. The ends lost 9 bases at V and 1 base at J; junction bases unmatched: 2. The CDR3 consists of 13 residues. In the authors' methods: Nucleated cell number was recorded as an estimate derived from reference gene primer amplification. Sequenced by immunoSEQ multiplex PCR; TCRdb stores in-frame clones only, minus some. V and J calls and clone size are copied from that table; D and trimming were computed from the DNA. The repertoire holds under 65,000 clones, roughly 79% seen once, with approximately 5.3% in the top ten.

This rearrangement joins TRBV6-4 to TRBJ2-5, with TRBD2 identical over 10 bases. The sequence was collected from a woman aged 55 to 70 with acute or convalescent COVID-19. Sequencing was carried out using peripheral blood. CDR3: CARRTSGQETQYF. CDR3 coding DNA: TGTGCCAGACGGACTAGCGGCCAAGAGACCCAGTACTTC.